These T cell receptor beta chains were read from a single sample in a study of OX40 agonist ivuxolimab in advanced cancers. Sequencing used immunoSEQ multiplex PCR; TCRdb keeps in-frame clones, though not all of them. The sample contains approximately 160,000 clones, approximately 94% of which appear only once. Sample: CD4+ or CD8+ T cells sorted from blood, taken in a trial of the OX40 agonist ivuxolimab. The receptors were sampled from an adult with an advanced solid tumor such as melanoma, head and neck, liver or kidney cancer. CDR3s include the opening cysteine and the closing phenylalanine or tryptophan. The order of the fields is V gene, J gene, CDR3 protein.

V gene: TRBV11-2
J gene: TRBJ2-7
CDR3 protein: CASSSTGVAYEQYF

V gene: TRBV28
J gene: TRBJ2-1
CDR3 protein: CASSLGSSYNEQFF

V gene: TRBV7-2
J gene: TRBJ1-2
CDR3 protein: CASSLGLWDVDVGYTF

V gene: TRBV5-4
J gene: TRBJ2-4
CDR3 protein: CARGARKIVMLAKNIQYF

V gene: TRBV5-1
J gene: TRBJ2-1
CDR3 protein: CASMTGGGAYNEQFF

V gene: TRBV6-1
J gene: TRBJ2-6
CDR3 protein: CASSVIRAANVLTF

V gene: TRBV7-3
J gene: TRBJ1-1
CDR3 protein: CASSSGSTEAFF

V gene: TRBV20-1
J gene: TRBJ1-2
CDR3 protein: CSAFGFYGYTF

V gene: TRBV18
J gene: TRBJ1-4
CDR3 protein: CASSPPSGEAKLFF

V gene: TRBV5-4
J gene: TRBJ2-7
CDR3 protein: CASSSFGGGPLYEQYF